The clone carrying this T cell receptor (beta chain) was seen a handful of times. Its target is not known. The data were obtained in a study of T cells after yellow fever vaccination. Regarding the study as a whole: The presence of abundant clonotypes contaminating from the bulk population was possible in FACS-sorted repertoires. After the booster, approximately 95% of CD4 and approximately 90% of CD8 primary-response clones were re-detected.

Germline V gene data show CDR1 as SGHNT and CDR2 as YYREEE (reference sequence). V shed 2 bases and J shed 5 bases, with 7 bases lying between them. This CDR3 comprises 13 residues. In making TCR cDNA, 5'RACE template switching added a universal primer site and UMIs to it. TCRdb re-derived calls from the 5' RACE reads in MiXCR, one entry per CDR3 protein. The sample holds more than 250,000 distinct CDR3 sequences, around 7% seen once. This specimen was PBMCs, taken 45 days after the first yellow fever vaccination. The clonotype originates from a man aged 18 to 30 who received the YFV17D yellow fever vaccine. This chain joins TRBV5-4 and TRBJ2-2; D ambiguous. This chain's CDR3 is CASSFFGTGELFF. The CDR3 coding sequence is TGTGCCAGCAGCTTTTTCGGGACCGGGGAGCTGTTTTTT. Together with reference TRBV5-4 and TRBJ2-2, the CDR3 gives the full variable domain: ETGVTQSPTHLIKTRGQQVTLRCSSQSGHNTVSWYQQALGQGPQFIFQYYREEENGRGNFPPRFSGLQFPNYSSELNVNALELDDSALYLCASSFFGTGELFFGEGSRLTVL.